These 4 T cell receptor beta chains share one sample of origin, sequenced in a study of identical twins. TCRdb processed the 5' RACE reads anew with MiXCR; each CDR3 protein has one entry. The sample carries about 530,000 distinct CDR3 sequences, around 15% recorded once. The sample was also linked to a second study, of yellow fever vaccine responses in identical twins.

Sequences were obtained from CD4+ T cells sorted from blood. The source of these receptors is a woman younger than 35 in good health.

CDR3 bases: TGTGCCAGCAGCCGGGTAGTGATAGAGACCCAGTACTTC. As protein: CASSRVVIETQYF. This chain connects TRBV11-3 to TRBJ2-5; D unclear. The CDR3 is 13 residues long. V was cut by 5 bases and J by 4 bases, with 11 bases left in between. Looked up from germline, CDR1 is SGHNT and CDR2 is YENEEA.

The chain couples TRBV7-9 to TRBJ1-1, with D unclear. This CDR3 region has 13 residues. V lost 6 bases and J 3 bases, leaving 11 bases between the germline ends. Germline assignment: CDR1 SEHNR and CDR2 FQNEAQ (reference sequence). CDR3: CASRIGEHTEAFF. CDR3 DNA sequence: TGTGCCAGCAGGATCGGGGAGCACACTGAAGCTTTCTTT.

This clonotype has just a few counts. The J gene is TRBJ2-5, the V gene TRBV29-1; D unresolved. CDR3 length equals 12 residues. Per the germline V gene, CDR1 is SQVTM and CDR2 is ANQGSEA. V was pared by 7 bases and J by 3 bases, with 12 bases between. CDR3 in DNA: TGCAGCGCTGGTCCGAGTAAAGAGACCCAGTACTTC. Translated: CSAGPSKETQYF. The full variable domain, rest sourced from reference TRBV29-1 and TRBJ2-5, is SAVISQKPSRDICQRGTSLTIQCQVDSQVTMMFWYRQQPGQSLTLIATANQGSEATYESGFVIDKFPISRPNLTFSTLTVSNMSPEDSSIYLCSAGPSKETQYFGPGTRLLVL.

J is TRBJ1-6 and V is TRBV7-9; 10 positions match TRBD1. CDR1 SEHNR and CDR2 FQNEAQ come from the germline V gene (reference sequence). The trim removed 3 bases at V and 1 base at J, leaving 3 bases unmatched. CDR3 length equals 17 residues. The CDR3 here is CASSLGQGFSYNSPLHF. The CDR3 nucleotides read TGTGCCAGCAGCTTGGGACAGGGGTTTTCCTATAATTCACCCCTCCACTTT. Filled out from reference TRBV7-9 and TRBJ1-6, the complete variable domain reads DTGVSQNPRHKITKRGQNVTFRCDPISEHNRLYWYRQTLGQGPEFLTYFQNEAQLEKSRLLSDRFSAERPKGSFSTLEIQRTEQGDSAMYLCASSLGQGFSYNSPLHFGNGTRLTVT.